The 10 T cell receptor beta chains presented below share a single source sample, sequenced in a study of tumor-infiltrating lymphocytes in localized non-small cell lung cancer. Method: immunoSEQ multiplex PCR; TCRdb's copy keeps in-frame clones and lacks some. The data contain tens of thousands of clones, 50% to 80% of them singletons. Material: lung tumor tissue. All receptors derive from a human donor with non-small cell lung cancer.

This chain joins TRBV9 and TRBJ2-5, with D perhaps matching TRBD2 (6 bases). The CDR3 sequence is 15 residues long. The germline CDR1 and CDR2 sequences are SGDLS and YYNGEE. V was clipped by 0 bases and J by 5 bases, with 14 bases between them. The CDR3 loop reads CASSVEDGGWETQYF. The CDR3 nucleotides read TGTGCCAGCAGCGTAGAGGACGGAGGGTGGGAGACCCAGTACTTC.

CDR3 loop: CASSRLMTSGISNEQFF. The CDR3 DNA sequence: TGTGCCAGCTCCCGATTAATGACTAGCGGGATATCCAATGAGCAGTTCTTC. The chain has TRBV7-6 and TRBJ2-1, with 11 bases lining up with TRBD2. Per the germline V gene, CDR1 is SGHVS and CDR2 is FNYEAQ. CDR3 length equals 17 residues. After removal of 8 bases from V and 6 bases from J, the junction contained 15 bases not matched to a gene.

This rearrangement joins TRBV11-2 to TRBJ2-1; D gene unclear. This CDR3 comprises 15 residues. V dropped 0 bases and J dropped 8 bases, with 14 bases sitting between them. Germline CDR1 and CDR2: SGHAT and FQNNGV. The CDR3 region has the DNA TGTGCCAGCAGCTTAGAAGTACCCCGGGTGGATGAGCAGTTCTTC. Translation gives CASSLEVPRVDEQFF.

This clone was detected a few times. The rearrangement uses TRBV11-2 and TRBJ1-1; D is undetermined. The germline gives CDR1 SGHAT, CDR2 FQNNGV. V dropped 1 base and J dropped 11 bases, with 14 bases sitting between them. The CDR3 spans 13 residues. In DNA form, the CDR3 reads TGTGCCAGCAGCTTAGGAAGGGTCGCGTCGGCTTTCTTT. Residues: CASSLGRVASAFF.

The chain employs TRBV5-1 and TRBJ2-3, with 11 bases aligning to TRBD2. V was clipped by 4 bases and J by 5 bases; unmatched bases: 6. Germline CDR1 is SGHRS and CDR2 is YFSETQ. The CDR3 is made up of 15 amino acids. The CDR3 reads CASSSLGTSGDTQYF. As DNA, the CDR3 is TGCGCCAGCAGCAGCCTAGGGACTAGCGGAGATACGCAGTATTTT.

The chain is built from TRBV19 and TRBJ1-5; no reliable D call. The germline gives CDR1 LNHDA, CDR2 SQIVND (reference sequence). V dropped 7 bases and J dropped 0 bases, with 13 bases sitting between them. The CDR3 has 15 residues. CDR3 DNA: TGTGCCAGTACCGACCCATTTTATAGCAATCAGCCCCAGCATTTT. It codes for CASTDPFYSNQPQHF.

The rearrangement joins TRBV25-1 to TRBJ2-5; TRBD1 matches 7 bases. The CDR3 has 13 residues. Germline CDR1 reads MGHDK; CDR2 reads SYGVNS. With V trimmed by 7 bases and J by 5 bases, 7 bases remained unmatched. The CDR3 loop is CASTRGGWETQYF. The CDR3 DNA is TGTGCCAGCACCAGAGGGGGCTGGGAGACCCAGTACTTC. Based on the CDR3 plus reference TRBV25-1 and TRBJ2-5, the full variable domain is EADIYQTPRYLVIGTGKKITLECSQTMGHDKMYWYQQDPGMELHLIHYSYGVNSTEKGDLSSESTVSRIRTEHFPLTLESARPSHTSQYLCASTRGGWETQYFGPGTRLLVL.

In its sample, this clone was seen a few times. The V call is TRBV27, the J call TRBJ2-7; D call uncertain. V dropped 2 bases and J dropped 3 bases, with 17 bases sitting between them. This CDR3 has 16 residues. Looked up from germline, CDR1 is MNHEY and CDR2 is SMNVEV (reference sequence). The CDR3 sequence: CASSLTFGSQNYEQYF. DNA of the CDR3: TGTGCCAGCAGTTTAACCTTCGGGTCCCAGAACTACGAGCAGTACTTC.

J is TRBJ2-2 and V is TRBV19, with TRBD2 matching 11 bases. Unmatched junction bases numbered 6, after V lost 4 bases and J lost 8 bases. CDR1 and CDR2 from the germline V gene are LNHDA and SQIVND (reference sequence). The CDR3 consists of 15 residues. CDR3 protein: CASSKGLAVQGELFF. CDR3 DNA: TGTGCCAGTAGTAAGGGACTAGCGGTCCAGGGGGAGCTGTTTTTT.

This clone ranks as medium-sized. The chain links TRBV5-6 to TRBJ1-5; D is unresolved. Germline lookup yields CDR1 SGHDT and CDR2 YYEEEE. Deletions cut 0 bases from V and 7 bases from J, with 11 bases between. This CDR3 has 14 residues. CDR3 protein: CASSLGPGEQPQHF. The CDR3, as DNA: TGTGCCAGCAGCTTGGGTCCAGGCGAGCAGCCCCAGCATTTT.